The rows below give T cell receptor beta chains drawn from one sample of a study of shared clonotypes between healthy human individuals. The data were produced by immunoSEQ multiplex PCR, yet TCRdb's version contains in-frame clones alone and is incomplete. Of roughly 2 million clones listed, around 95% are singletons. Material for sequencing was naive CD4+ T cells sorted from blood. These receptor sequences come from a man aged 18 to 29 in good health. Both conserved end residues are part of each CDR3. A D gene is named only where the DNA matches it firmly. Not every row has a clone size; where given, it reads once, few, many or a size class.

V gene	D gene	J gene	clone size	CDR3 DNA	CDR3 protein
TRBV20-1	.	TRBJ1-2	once	TGCAGTGCTAGAACACCCCAGGGCTACACCTTC	CSARTPQGYTF
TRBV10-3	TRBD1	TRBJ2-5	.	TGTGCCGTGGGGCAGGGGGCTAGGGAGACCCAGTACTTC	CAVGQGARETQYF
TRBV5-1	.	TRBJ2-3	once	TGCGCCAGCACCAATGTGACGGGAGGGGGCACGCAGTATTTT	CASTNVTGGGTQYF
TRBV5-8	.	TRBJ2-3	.	TGTGCCAGCTTCATCGGGAGCGCAGATACGCAGTATTTT	CASFIGSADTQYF
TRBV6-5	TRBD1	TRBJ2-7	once	TGTGCCAGCAGTTACTCGAAGGACAGGGGTCGGGAGCAGTACTTC	CASSYSKDRGREQYF
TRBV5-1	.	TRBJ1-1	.	TGCGCCAGCAGCTTGGTTTTGTTGAACACTGAAGCTTTCTTT	CASSLVLLNTEAFF
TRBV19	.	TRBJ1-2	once	TGTGCCAGTAGTAAACAGGGCGCCTATGGCTACACCTTC	CASSKQGAYGYTF
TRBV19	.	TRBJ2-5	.	TGTGCCAGTAGTATAGATCTATTCAGGGCTGGGGGAGAGACCCAGTACTTC	CASSIDLFRAGGETQYF
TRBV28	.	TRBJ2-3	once	TGTGCCAGCACCTTGAGGGGAGATACGCAGTATTTT	CASTLRGDTQYF
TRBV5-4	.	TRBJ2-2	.	TGTGCCAGCAGCTTAGATAGAAACACCGGGGAGCTGTTTTTT	CASSLDRNTGELFF
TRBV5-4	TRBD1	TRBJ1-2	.	TGTGCCAGCAGCTTGACAGACAGGGATGGCTACACCTTC	CASSLTDRDGYTF
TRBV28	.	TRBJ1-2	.	TGTGCCAGCAGTTCCAGACAGGACTATGGCTACACCTTC	CASSSRQDYGYTF
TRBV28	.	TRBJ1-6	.	TGTGCCAGCAGGTCTGAGAATTATAATTCACCCCTCCACTTT	CASRSENYNSPLHF
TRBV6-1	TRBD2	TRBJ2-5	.	TGTGCCACCCTAAGGGAGGGTCCAGAGACCCAGTACTTC	CATLREGPETQYF
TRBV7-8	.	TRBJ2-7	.	TGTGCCAGCAGCCCGAGCTCCTACGAGCAGTACTTC	CASSPSSYEQYF
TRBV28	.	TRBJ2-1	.	TGTGCCAGCAGTTTTCAGTGGGGGGAAAGGAGGAGGCAGTTCTTC	CASSFQWGERRRQFF
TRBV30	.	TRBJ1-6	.	TGTGCCTGGAGTGTAGACCGATCCTCGGCAGGGGTTAATTCACCCCTCCACTTT	CAWSVDRSSAGVNSPLHF
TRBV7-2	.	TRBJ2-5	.	TGTGCCAGCAGCCCCGCCGGGGCCGGAGAGACCCAGTACTTC	CASSPAGAGETQYF
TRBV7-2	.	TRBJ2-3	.	TGTGCCAGCAGCTTATGGGTTCCTGCGGATACGCAGTATTTT	CASSLWVPADTQYF
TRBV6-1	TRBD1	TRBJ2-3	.	TGTGCCAGTGGGGAGGGGACAGGGGGCACAGATACGCAGTATTTT	CASGEGTGGTDTQYF
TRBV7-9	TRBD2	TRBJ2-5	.	TGTGCCAGCAGCTTAGGCGGGGGTCTCCAAGAGACCCAGTACTTC	CASSLGGGLQETQYF
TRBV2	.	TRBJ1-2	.	TGTGCCAGCAGGGAGGTTACGGGGACCGGCTATGGCTACACCTTC	CASREVTGTGYGYTF
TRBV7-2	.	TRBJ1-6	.	TGTGCCAGCAGCTTCGGGGGAGGGGTTTCACCCCTCCACTTT	CASSFGGGVSPLHF
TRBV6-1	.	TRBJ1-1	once	TGTGCCAGCAGTGAACTCCCGCCAGGGATGAACACTGAAGCTTTCTTT	CASSELPPGMNTEAFF
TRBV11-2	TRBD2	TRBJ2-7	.	TGTGCCAGCAAAGTAGCGGGAGTGATCTACGAGCAGTACTTC	CASKVAGVIYEQYF
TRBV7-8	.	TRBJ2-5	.	TGTGCCAGCAGCTTAGGCGCGTTGGAGACCCAGTACTTC	CASSLGALETQYF
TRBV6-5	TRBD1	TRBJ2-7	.	TGTGCCAGCAGGAAAGGACAGGGTCGCAACGAGCAGTACTTC	CASRKGQGRNEQYF
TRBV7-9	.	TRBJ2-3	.	TGTGCCAGCAGCTTAGACGGACGCACAGATACGCAGTATTTT	CASSLDGRTDTQYF
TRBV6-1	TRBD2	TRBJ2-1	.	TGTGCCAGCCTGACTGGGACTAGCGCCTGGAATGAGCAGTTCTTC	CASLTGTSAWNEQFF
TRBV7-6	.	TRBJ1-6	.	TGTGCCACCTGGAGATACGAGGTATGGGAATTCTATAATTCACCCCTCCACTTT	CATWRYEVWEFYNSPLHF
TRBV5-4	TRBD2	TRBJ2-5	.	TGTGCCAGCAGCATAAATCCGGGACTAGCGGAAGAGACCCAGTACTTC	CASSINPGLAEETQYF
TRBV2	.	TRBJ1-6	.	TGTGCCAGCAGGGACTTAATATCGGCTTCACCCCTCCACTTT	CASRDLISASPLHF
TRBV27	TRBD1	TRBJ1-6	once	TGTGCCAGCAGTTGGGACAGGGGCAATTCACCCCTCCACTTT	CASSWDRGNSPLHF
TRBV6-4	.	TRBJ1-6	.	TGTGCCAGCAGTCCGACGGCTTATTCACCCCTCCACTTT	CASSPTAYSPLHF
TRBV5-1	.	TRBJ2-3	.	TGCGCCAGCAGTCAGGATAGCGGCACAGATACGCAGTATTTT	CASSQDSGTDTQYF
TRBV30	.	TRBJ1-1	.	TGTGCCTGGAGTGAAGGGGCCAACGCTGAAGCTTTCTTT	CAWSEGANAEAFF
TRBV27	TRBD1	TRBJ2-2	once	TGTGCCAGCAGTTTCCGGGACAGGGTCACCGGGGAGCTGTTTTTT	CASSFRDRVTGELFF
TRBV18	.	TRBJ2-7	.	TGTGCCAGCTCCCTGGGCGAGTCCTCCGAGCAGTACTTC	CASSLGESSEQYF
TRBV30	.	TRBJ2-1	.	TGTGCCTGGAGCGTCACGATCCGGGCAGTTTTATACAATGAGCAGTTCTTC	CAWSVTIRAVLYNEQFF